This T cell receptor (beta chain) derives from a study of T cells in localized non-small cell lung cancer. The study, taken as a whole, reports: Within adjacent lung there appeared a median approximately 58 of the top 100 tumor clones. Elevated circulating T cell density in blood was associated with longer overall survival. The highest T cell clonality was in uninvolved adjacent lung, above tumor.

The J segment lost 3 bases and the V segment lost 8 bases, leaving 10 bases of the junction unmatched. The CDR3 is 15 amino acids. The germline CDR1 and CDR2 sequences are MNHGY and SAAAGT. By share, this clone ranks as large (0.1 to 1%). The antigen is unknown. Here immunoSEQ multiplex PCR was the method, and the copy in TCRdb shows in-frame clones only, minus some. The table records 1,500 to 2,000 clones, under 25% of them present only once. The sequencing here drew on normal lung tissue next to the tumor, taken before any cancer treatment. The TCR was taken from a woman between 40 and 69 years old with stage I lung adenocarcinoma. V gene TRBV6-8 combines with J gene TRBJ1-5; TRBD1 matches 7 bases. CDR3 loop: CASSNTGQINQPQHF. CDR3 coding DNA: TGTGCCAGCTCAAACACGGGACAGATCAATCAGCCCCAGCATTTT.